The 3 T cell receptor beta chains below all came from one sample that was sequenced in a study of regulatory T cells in long-lasting Graves disease. Arm-PCR of CDR3 regions with iRepertoire HTBI primers generated TCR beta libraries. TCRdb fed the multiplex PCR reads into MiXCR, producing one record per CDR3 protein. This sample has 450,000 to 500,000 distinct CDR3 sequences, with 15% to 20% found just once. The time point is: newly diagnosed GD, antithyroid drugs for less than 3 months. PBMC RNA was the source of the TCR library. These data also featured in a second study, about T cells in Graves' hyperthyroidism and ophthalmopathy.

The starting material was peripheral blood mononuclear cells (PBMCs), obtained at new diagnosis, from a patient treated with antithyroid drugs. All receptors come from a man aged 35 to 55 with Graves disease.

The chain couples TRBV7-2 to TRBJ2-7, with 7 bases that match TRBD2. CDR3 length: 15 amino acids. The V gene end was trimmed by 1 base and the J gene end by 4 bases; junction bases not matched to a gene: 7. Germline V CDR1 and CDR2: SGHTA, FQGNSA. The CDR3 is CASSLGLAAFYEQYF. Here the CDR3 DNA reads TGTGCCAGCAGCTTAGGGCTAGCGGCGTTTTACGAGCAGTACTTC.

In its sample, this clonotype was seen a few times. The V call is TRBV10-3, the J call TRBJ2-7; 7 positions match TRBD2. The trim removed 2 bases at V and 6 bases at J, leaving 16 bases unmatched. This CDR3 has 17 residues. Germline V CDR1 and CDR2: ENHRY, SYGVKD. This CDR3 is CAISEREVWQGGREQYF. The CDR3 bases are TGTGCCATCAGTGAGCGGGAGGTGTGGCAGGGAGGTCGCGAGCAGTACTTC.

This clonotype was found a few times. This sequence joins TRBV2 and TRBJ1-2; TRBD1 matches at 10 bases. V lost 6 bases and J lost 7; bases outside the gene matches: 5. This CDR3 comprises 13 residues. Germline values: CDR1 SNHLY, CDR2 FYNNEI. The CDR3 coding sequence is TGTGCCAGCAGCAGGGGACAGGGGATTGGCTACACCTTC. Its protein product is CASSRGQGIGYTF.